This TCR beta chain was identified during a study of cytomegalovirus exposure and HLA in healthy donors. As for the study in general: Out of roughly 200 million T cells, an earlier analysis found over 90 million unique TCR beta sequences in total.

Germline assignment: CDR1 SGHNT and CDR2 YENEEA. V shed 0 bases, J shed 6 bases, and the junction held 13 bases outside the gene matches. The CDR3 loop spans 20 amino acids. PCR used 60 Vbeta primers and 13 Jbeta primers. Here immunoSEQ multiplex PCR was the method, and the copy in TCRdb shows in-frame clones only, minus some. The sample yields 150,000 to 200,000 clones, roughly 90% seen once. The source is a woman between 18 and 29 years old in good health and CMV-seronegative. Sequenced input: PBMCs. The V gene is TRBV11-3, the J gene TRBJ2-2; 13 bases map to TRBD2. The CDR3 is CASSLEGRRTSGRSAGELFF. In nucleotides, the CDR3 is TGTGCCAGCAGCTTAGAGGGCCGCAGGACTAGCGGGAGAAGCGCCGGGGAGCTGTTTTTT.